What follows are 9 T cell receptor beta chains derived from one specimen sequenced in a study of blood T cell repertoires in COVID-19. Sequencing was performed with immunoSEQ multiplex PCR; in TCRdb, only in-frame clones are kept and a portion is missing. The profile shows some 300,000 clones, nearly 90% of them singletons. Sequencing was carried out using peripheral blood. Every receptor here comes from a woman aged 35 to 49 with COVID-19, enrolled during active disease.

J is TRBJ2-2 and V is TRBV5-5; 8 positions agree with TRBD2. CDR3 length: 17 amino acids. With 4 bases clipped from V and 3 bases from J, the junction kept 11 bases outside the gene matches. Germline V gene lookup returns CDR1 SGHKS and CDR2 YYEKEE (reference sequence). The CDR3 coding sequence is TGTGCCAGCAGCCCCCGGCTCTACGGGGGGGACACCGGGGAGCTGTTTTTT. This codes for CASSPRLYGGDTGELFF.

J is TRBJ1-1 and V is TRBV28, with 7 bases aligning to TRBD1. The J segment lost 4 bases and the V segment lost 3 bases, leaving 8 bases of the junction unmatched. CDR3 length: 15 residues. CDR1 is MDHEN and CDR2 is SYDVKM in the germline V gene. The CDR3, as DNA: TGTGCCAGCAGTTTGATCCCCAGGGGGGCCACTGAAGCTTTCTTT. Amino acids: CASSLIPRGATEAFF.

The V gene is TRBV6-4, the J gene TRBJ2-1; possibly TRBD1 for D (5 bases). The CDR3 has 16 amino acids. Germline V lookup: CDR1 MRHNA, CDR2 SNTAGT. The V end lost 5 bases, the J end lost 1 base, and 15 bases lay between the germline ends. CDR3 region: CASSRQHKGSYNEQFF. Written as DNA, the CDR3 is TGTGCCAGCAGTAGGCAACACAAGGGGTCCTACAATGAGCAGTTCTTC.

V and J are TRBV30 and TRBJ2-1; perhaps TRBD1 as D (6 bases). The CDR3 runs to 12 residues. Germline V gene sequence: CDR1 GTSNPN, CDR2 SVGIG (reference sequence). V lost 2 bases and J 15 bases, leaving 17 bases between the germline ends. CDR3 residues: CAWSITSGALFF. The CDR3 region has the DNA TGTGCCTGGAGTATAACTTCAGGGGCATTGTTCTTC. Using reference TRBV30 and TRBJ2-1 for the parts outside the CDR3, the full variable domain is SQTIHQWPATLVQPVGSPLSLECTVEGTSNPNLYWYRQAAGRGLQLLFYSVGIGQISSEVPQNLSASRPQDRQFILSSKKLLLSDSGFYLCAWSITSGALFFGPGTRLTVL.

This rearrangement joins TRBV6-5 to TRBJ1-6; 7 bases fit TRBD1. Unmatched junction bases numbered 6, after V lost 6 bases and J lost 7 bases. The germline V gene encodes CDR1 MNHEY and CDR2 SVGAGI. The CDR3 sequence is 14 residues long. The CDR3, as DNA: TGTGCCAGCAGGTCCGGGACAGACAATTCACCCCTCCACTTT. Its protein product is CASRSGTDNSPLHF.

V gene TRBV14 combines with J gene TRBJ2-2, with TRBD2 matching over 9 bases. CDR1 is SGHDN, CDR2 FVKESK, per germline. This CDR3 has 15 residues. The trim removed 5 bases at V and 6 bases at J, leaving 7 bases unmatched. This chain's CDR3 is CASSEIAGVAGELFF. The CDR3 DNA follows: TGTGCCAGCAGCGAGATAGCGGGAGTAGCCGGGGAGCTGTTTTTT.

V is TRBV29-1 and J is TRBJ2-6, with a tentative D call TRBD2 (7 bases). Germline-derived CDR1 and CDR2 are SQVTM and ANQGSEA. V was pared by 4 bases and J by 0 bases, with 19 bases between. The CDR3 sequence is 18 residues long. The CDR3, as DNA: TGCAGCGTTGCAAATCGGGGGGCGGGCATCTCTGGGGCCAACGTCCTGACTTTC. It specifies CSVANRGAGISGANVLTF.

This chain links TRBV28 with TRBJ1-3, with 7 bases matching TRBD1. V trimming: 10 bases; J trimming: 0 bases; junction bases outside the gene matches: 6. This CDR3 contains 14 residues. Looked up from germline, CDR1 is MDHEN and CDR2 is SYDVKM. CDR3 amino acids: CATGTVSSGNTIYF. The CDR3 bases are TGTGCCACCGGGACAGTCAGCTCTGGAAACACCATATATTTT.

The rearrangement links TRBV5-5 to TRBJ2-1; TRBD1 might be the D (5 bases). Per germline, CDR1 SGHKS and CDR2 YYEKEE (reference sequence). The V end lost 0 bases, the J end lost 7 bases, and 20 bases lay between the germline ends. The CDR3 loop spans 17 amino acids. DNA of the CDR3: TGTGCCAGCAGCTTGGCTGTAGGGGCCTCCTATGAGAATGAGCAGTTCTTC. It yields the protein CASSLAVGASYENEQFF.